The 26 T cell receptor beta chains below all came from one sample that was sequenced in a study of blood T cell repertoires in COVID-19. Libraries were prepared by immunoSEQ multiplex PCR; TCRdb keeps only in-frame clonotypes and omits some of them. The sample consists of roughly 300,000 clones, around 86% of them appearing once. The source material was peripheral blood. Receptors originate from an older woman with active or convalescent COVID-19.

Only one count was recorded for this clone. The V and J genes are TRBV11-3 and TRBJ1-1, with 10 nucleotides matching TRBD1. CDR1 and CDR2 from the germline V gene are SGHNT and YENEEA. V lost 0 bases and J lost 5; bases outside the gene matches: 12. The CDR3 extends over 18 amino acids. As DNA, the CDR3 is TGTGCCAGCAGCTTAGACCGGGACAGGGGCCGCCGGGGGACTGAAGCTTTCTTT. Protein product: CASSLDRDRGRRGTEAFF. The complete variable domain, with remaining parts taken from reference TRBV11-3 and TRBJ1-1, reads EAGVVQSPRYKIIEKKQPVAFWCNPISGHNTLYWYLQNLGQGPELLIRYENEEAVDDSQLPKDRFSAERLKGVDSTLKIQPAELGDSAVYLCASSLDRDRGRRGTEAFFGQGTRLTVV.

CDR3 bases: TGTGCCAGTAGTATGAGGACAGGGGGCCAGACTTTCTTT. Translating gives CASSMRTGGQTFF. This chain uses TRBV19 with TRBJ1-1; 11 bases map to TRBD1. This CDR3 contains 13 residues. CDR1 and CDR2 (germline): LNHDA, SQIVND (reference sequence). The J segment lost 12 bases and the V segment lost 3 bases, leaving 6 bases of the junction unmatched. The full variable domain, its missing parts supplied by reference TRBV19 and TRBJ1-1, is DGGITQSPKYLFRKEGQNVTLSCEQNLNHDAMYWYRQDPGQGLRLIYYSQIVNDFQKGDIAEGYSVSREKKESFPLTVTSAQKNPTAFYLCASSMRTGGQTFFGQGTRLTVV.

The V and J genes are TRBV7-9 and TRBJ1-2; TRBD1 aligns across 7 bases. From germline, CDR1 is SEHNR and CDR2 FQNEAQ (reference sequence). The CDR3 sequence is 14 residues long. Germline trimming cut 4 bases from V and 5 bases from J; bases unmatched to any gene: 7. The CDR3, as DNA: TGTGCCAGCAGCTCCGGGACAGCCGATTATGGCTACACCTTC. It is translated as CASSSGTADYGYTF.

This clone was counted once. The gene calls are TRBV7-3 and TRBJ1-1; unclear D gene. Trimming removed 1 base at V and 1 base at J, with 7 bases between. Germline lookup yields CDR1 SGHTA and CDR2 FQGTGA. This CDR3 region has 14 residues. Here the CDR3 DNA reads TGTGCCAGCAGCTTAATGGCCCAGAACACTGAAGCTTTCTTT. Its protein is CASSLMAQNTEAFF.

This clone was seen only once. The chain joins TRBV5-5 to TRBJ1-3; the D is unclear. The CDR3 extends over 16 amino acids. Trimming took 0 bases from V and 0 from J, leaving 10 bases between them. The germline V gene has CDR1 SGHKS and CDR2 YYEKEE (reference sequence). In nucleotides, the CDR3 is TGTGCCAGCAGCTTGGGGGCGAGCCTCTCTGGAAACACCATATATTTT. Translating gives CASSLGASLSGNTIYF.

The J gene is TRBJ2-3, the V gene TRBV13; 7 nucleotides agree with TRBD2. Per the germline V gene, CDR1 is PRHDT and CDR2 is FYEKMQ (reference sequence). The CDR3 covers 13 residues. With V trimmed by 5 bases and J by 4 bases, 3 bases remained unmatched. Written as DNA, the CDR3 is TGTGCCAGCAGCCCCCTAGCGGCAGATACGCAGTATTTT. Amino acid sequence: CASSPLAADTQYF.

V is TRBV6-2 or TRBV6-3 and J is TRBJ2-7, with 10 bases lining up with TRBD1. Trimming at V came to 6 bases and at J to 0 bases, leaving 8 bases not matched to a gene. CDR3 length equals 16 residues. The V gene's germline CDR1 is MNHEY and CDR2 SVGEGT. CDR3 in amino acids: CASSPQGQGSSYEQYF. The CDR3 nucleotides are TGTGCCAGCAGCCCCCAGGGACAGGGGAGCTCCTACGAGCAGTACTTC.

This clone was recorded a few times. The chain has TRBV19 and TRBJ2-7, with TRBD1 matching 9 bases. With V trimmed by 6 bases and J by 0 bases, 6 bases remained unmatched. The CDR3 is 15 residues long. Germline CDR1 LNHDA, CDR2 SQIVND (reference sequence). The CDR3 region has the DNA TGTGCCAGTAGCTCCGGGACAGGGAACTCCTACGAGCAGTACTTC. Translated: CASSSGTGNSYEQYF. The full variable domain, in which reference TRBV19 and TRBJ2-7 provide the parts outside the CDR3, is DGGITQSPKYLFRKEGQNVTLSCEQNLNHDAMYWYRQDPGQGLRLIYYSQIVNDFQKGDIAEGYSVSREKKESFPLTVTSAQKNPTAFYLCASSSGTGNSYEQYFGPGTRLTVT.

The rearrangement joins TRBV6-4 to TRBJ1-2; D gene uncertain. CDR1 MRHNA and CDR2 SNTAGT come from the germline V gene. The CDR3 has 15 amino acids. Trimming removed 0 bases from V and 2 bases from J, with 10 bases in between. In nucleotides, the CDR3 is TGTGCCAGCAGTGACTCGAGGAAGAAGAACTATGGCTACACCTTC. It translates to CASSDSRKKNYGYTF.

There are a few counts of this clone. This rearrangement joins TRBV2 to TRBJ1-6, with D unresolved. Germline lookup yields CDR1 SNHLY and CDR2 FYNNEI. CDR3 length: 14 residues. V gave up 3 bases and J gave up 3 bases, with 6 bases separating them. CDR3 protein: CASSEAVYNSPLHF. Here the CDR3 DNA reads TGTGCCAGCAGTGAGGCAGTCTATAATTCACCCCTCCACTTT.

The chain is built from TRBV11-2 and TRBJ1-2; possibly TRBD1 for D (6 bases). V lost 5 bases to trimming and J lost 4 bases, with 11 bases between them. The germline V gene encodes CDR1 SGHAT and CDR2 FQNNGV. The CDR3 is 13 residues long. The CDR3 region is CASSDRDTYGYTF. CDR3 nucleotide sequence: TGTGCCAGCAGCGACCGGGACACCTATGGCTACACCTTC.

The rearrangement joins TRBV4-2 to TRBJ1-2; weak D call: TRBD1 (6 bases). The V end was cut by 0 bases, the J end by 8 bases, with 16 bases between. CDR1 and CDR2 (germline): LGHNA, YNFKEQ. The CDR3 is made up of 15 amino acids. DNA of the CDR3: TGTGCCAGCAGCCAAGATTTTTCAGGGGCGAAGGGCTACACCTTC. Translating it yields CASSQDFSGAKGYTF.

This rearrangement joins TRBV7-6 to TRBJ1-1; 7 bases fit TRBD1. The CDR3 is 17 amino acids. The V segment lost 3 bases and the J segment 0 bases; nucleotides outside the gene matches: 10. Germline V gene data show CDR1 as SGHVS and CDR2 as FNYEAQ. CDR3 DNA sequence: TGTGCCAGCAGCTTGGTCACGCAGGGGGGAATGAACACTGAAGCTTTCTTT. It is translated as CASSLVTQGGMNTEAFF.

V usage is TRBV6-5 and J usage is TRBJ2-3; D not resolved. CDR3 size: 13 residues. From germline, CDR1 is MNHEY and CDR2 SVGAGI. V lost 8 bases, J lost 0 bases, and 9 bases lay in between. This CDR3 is CASGLKSTDTQYF. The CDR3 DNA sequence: TGTGCCAGCGGCCTGAAGAGCACAGATACGCAGTATTTT.

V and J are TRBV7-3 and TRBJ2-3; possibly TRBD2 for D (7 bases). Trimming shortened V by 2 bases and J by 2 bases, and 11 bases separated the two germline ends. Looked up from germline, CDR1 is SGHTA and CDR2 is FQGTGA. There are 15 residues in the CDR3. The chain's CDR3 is CASSLRGGDTDTQYF. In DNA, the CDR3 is TGTGCCAGCAGCTTACGAGGGGGGGACACAGATACGCAGTATTTT.

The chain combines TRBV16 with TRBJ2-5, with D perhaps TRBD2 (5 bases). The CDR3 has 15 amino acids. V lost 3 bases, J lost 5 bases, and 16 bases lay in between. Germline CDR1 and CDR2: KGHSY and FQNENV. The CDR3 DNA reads TGTGCCAGCAGCCATTATCCCCCCCGAGGGGAGACCCAGTACTTC. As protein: CASSHYPPRGETQYF.

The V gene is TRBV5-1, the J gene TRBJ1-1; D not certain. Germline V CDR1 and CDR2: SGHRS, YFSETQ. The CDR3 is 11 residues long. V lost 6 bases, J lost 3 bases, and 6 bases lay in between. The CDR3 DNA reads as TGCGCCAGCACCTCCCACACTGAAGCTTTCTTT. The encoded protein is CASTSHTEAFF.

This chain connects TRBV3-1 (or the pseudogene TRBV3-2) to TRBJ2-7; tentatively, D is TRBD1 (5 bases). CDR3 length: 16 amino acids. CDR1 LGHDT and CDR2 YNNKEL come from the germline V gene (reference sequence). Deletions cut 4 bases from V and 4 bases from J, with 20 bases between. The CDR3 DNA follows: TGTGCCAGCAGCCCCCGTCAGGGAACACCTTCTTACGAGCAGTACTTC. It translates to CASSPRQGTPSYEQYF.

The CDR3 DNA sequence: TGTGCCAGCAGAAACGCACTAGCGGGAGAAAGCTCCTACAATGAGCAGTTCTTC. It translates to CASRNALAGESSYNEQFF. The rearrangement links TRBV4-2 to TRBJ2-1, with TRBD2 matching over 11 bases. CDR3 length: 18 amino acids. V was pared by 6 bases and J by 0 bases, with 10 bases of the junction left unmatched. Looked up from germline, CDR1 is LGHNA and CDR2 is YNFKEQ.

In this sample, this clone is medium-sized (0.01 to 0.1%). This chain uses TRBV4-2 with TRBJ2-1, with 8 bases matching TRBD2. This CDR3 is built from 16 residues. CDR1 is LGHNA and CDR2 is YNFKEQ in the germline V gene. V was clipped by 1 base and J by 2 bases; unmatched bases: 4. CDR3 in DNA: TGTGCCAGCAGCCAAGCCGGGAGGGCCGCCTACAATGAGCAGTTCTTC. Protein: CASSQAGRAAYNEQFF.

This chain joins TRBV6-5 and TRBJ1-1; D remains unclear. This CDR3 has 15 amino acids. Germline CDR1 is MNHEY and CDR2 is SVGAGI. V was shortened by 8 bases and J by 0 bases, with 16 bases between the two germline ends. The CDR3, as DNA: TGTGCCAGCTCCGCTCTTGAGGGTGTGAACACTGAAGCTTTCTTT. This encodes CASSALEGVNTEAFF.

CDR3 nucleotide sequence: TGTGCCAGCAGCGCTTCCCCGGGACACCCAACGGAGACCCAGTACTTC. Translating gives CASSASPGHPTETQYF. This chain links TRBV9 with TRBJ2-5; TRBD1 might be the D (6 bases). V lost 3 bases and J lost 5, with 20 bases in between. The CDR3 is 16 residues long. The germline CDR1 and CDR2 sequences are SGDLS and YYNGEE. Full variable domain (outside the CDR3, taken from reference TRBV9 and TRBJ2-5): DSGVTQTPKHLITATGQRVTLRCSPRSGDLSVYWYQQSLDQGLQFLIQYYNGEERAKGNILERFSAQQFPDLHSELNLSSLELGDSALYFCASSASPGHPTETQYFGPGTRLLVL.

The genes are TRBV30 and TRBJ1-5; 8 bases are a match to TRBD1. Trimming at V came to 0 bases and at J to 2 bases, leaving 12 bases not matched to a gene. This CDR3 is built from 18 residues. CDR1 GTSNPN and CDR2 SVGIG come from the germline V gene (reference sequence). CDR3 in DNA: TGTGCCTGGAGTGTACTCCGGCCAGGACAGGGTGGCAATCAGCCCCAGCATTTT. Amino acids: CAWSVLRPGQGGNQPQHF.

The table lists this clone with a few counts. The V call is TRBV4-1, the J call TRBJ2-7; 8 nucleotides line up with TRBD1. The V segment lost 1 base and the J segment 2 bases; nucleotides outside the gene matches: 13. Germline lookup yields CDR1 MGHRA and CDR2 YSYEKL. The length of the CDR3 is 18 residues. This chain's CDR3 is CASSQVYRTGSDPYEQYF. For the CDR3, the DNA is TGCGCCAGCAGCCAAGTTTACCGGACAGGGTCGGACCCCTACGAGCAGTACTTC.

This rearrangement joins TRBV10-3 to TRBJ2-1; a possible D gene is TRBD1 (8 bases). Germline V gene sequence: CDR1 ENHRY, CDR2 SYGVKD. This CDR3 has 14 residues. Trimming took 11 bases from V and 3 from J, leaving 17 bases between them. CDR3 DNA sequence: TGTGCCTCACAGGGGGGGGCCGACTACAATGAGCAGTTCTTC. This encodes CASQGGADYNEQFF.

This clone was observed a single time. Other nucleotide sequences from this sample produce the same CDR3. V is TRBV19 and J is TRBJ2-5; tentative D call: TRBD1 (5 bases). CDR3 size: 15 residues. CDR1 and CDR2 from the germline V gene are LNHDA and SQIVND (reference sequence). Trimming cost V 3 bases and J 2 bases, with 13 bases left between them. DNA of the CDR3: TGTGCCAGTAGTATTTCTAGGGGTGGACAAGAGACCCAGTACTTC. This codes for CASSISRGGQETQYF.